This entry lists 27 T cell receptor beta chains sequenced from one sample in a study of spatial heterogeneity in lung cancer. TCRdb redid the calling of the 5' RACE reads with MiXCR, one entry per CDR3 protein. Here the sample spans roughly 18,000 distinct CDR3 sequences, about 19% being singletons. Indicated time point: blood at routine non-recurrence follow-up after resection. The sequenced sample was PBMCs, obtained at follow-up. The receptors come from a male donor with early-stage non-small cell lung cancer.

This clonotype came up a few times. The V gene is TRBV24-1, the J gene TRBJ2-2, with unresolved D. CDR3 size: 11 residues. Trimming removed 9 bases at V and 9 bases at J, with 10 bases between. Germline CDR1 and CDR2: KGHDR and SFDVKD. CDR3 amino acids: CATLIGRELFF. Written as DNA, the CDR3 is TGTGCCACCTTAATAGGGAGGGAGCTGTTTTTT.

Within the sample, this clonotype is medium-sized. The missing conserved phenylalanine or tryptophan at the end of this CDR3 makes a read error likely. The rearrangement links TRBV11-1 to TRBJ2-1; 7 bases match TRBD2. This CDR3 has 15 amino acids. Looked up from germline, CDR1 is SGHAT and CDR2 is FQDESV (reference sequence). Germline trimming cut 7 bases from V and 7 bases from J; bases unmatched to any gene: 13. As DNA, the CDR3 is TGTGCCAGCACCCCGCTGGGCGGGGAGGGGAATGAGCAGTTCTCC. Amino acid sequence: CASTPLGGEGNEQFS.

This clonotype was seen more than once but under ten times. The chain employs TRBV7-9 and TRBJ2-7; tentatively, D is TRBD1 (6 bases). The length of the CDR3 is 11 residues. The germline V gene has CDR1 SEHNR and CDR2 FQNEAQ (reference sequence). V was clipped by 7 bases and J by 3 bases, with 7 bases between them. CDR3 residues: CASTQGYEQYF. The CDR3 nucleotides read TGTGCCAGCACACAGGGCTACGAGCAGTACTTC.

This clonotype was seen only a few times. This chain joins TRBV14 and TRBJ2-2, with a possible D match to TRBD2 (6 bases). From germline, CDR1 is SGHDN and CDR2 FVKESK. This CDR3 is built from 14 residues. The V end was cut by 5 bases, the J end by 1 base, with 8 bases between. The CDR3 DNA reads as TGTGCCAGCAGCAGGCGGGAGAACACCGGGGAGCTGTTTTTT. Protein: CASSRRENTGELFF.

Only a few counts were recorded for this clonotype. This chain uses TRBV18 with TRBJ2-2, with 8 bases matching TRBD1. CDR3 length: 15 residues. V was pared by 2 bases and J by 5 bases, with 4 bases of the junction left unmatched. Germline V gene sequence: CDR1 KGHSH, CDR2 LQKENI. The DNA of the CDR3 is TGTGCCAGCTCACCATGGAGACAGGGGACCGGGGAGCTGTTTTTT. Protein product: CASSPWRQGTGELFF.

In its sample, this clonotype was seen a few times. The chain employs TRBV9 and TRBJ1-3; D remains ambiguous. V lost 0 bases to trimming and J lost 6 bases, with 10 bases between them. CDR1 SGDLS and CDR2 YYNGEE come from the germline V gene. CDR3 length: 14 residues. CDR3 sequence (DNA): TGTGCCAGCAGCGTAGTATGGGATCCAAACACCATATATTTT. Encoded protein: CASSVVWDPNTIYF. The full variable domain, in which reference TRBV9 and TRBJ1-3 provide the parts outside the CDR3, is DSGVTQTPKHLITATGQRVTLRCSPRSGDLSVYWYQQSLDQGLQFLIQYYNGEERAKGNILERFSAQQFPDLHSELNLSSLELGDSALYFCASSVVWDPNTIYFGEGSWLTVV.

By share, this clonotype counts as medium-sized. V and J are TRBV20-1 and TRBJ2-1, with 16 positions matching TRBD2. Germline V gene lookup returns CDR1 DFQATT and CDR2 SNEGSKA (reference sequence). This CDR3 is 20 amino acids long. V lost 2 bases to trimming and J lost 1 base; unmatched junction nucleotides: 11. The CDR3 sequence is CSARTLVGTSGGASYNEQFF. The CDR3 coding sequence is TGCAGTGCTAGAACGCTCGTTGGGACTAGCGGGGGGGCATCCTACAATGAGCAGTTCTTC.

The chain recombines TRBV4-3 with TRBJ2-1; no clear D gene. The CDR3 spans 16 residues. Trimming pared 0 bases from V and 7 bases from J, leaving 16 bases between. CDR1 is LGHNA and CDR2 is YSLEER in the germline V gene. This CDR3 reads CASSQESHEELNEQFF. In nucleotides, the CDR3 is TGCGCCAGCAGCCAAGAATCCCATGAGGAGCTAAATGAGCAGTTCTTC.

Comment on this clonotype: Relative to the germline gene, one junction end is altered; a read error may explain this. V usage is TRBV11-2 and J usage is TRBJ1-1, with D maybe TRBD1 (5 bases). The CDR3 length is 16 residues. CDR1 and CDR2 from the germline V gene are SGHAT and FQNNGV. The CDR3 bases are TGTGCCAGCAGCTTATTTATGGGGGTCAAGAACACAGAAGCTTTCTTT. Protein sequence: CASSLFMGVKNTEAFF.

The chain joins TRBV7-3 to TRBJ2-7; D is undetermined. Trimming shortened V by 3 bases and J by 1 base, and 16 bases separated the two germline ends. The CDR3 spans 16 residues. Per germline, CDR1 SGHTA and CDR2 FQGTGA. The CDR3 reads CASSFPWAEPSYEQYF. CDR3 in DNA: TGTGCCAGCAGCTTTCCATGGGCAGAACCATCCTACGAGCAGTACTTC. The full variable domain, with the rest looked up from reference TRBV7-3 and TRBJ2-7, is GAGVSQTPSNKVTEKGKYVELRCDPISGHTALYWYRQSLGQGPEFLIYFQGTGAADDSGLPNDRFFAVRPEGSVSTLKIQRTERGDSAVYLCASSFPWAEPSYEQYFGPGTRLTVT.

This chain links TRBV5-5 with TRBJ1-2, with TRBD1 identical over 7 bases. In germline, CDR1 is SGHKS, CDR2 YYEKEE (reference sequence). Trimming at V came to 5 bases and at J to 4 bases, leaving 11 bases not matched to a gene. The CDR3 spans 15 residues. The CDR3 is CASSSTGQAAYGYTF. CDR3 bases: TGTGCCAGCAGTTCAACCGGACAGGCGGCCTATGGCTACACCTTC.

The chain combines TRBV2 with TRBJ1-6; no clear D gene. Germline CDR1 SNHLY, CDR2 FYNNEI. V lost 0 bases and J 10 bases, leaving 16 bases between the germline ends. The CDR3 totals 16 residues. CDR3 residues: CASSEALPHSGSPLHF. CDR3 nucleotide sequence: TGTGCCAGCAGTGAAGCGCTTCCTCATTCCGGGTCACCCCTCCACTTT.

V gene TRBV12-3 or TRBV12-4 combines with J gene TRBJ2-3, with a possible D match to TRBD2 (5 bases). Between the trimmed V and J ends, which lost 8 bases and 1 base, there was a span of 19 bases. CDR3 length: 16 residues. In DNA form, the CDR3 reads TGTGCCAGCTCGAAGATGAGGATGGGAGGCACAGATACGCAGTATTTT. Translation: CASSKMRMGGTDTQYF.

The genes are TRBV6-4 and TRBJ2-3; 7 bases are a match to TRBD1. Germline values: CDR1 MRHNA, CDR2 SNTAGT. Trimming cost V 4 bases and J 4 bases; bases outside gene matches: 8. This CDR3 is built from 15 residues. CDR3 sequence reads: CASSGTDRASDTQYF. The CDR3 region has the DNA TGTGCCAGCAGTGGAACCGACAGGGCTTCAGATACGCAGTATTTT.

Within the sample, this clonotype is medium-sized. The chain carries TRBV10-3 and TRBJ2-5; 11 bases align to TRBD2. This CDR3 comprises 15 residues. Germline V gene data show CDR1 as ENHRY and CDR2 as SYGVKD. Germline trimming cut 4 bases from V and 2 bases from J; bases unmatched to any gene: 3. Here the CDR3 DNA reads TGTGCCATCAGTGTACTAGCGGGGGAGCAAGAGACCCAGTACTTC. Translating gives CAISVLAGEQETQYF.

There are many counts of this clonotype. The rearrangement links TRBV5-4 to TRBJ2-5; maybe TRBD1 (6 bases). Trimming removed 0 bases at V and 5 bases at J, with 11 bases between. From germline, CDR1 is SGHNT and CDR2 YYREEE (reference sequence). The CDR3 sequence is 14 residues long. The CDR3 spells CASSLETRGETQYF. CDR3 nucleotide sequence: TGTGCCAGCAGCTTGGAAACCAGGGGTGAGACCCAGTACTTC.

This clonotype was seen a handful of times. CDR3 nucleotide sequence: TGTGCCAGCAGTTGGGGACTAGCGGGGTACAATGAGCAGTTCTTC. Protein: CASSWGLAGYNEQFF. This chain uses TRBV12-3 or TRBV12-4 with TRBJ2-1; 13 bases are a match to TRBD2. This CDR3 comprises 15 residues. V was clipped by 4 bases and J by 4 bases; unmatched bases: 1.

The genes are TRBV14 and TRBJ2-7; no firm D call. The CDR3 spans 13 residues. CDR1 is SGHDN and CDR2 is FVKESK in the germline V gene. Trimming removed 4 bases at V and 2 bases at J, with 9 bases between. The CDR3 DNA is TGTGCCAGCAGCCGAAGACGGGCCTACGAGCAGTACTTC. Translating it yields CASSRRRAYEQYF.

CDR3 DNA sequence: TGCAGTGCTATGGGGGCCAGTAATTCACCCCTCCACTTT. Its protein product is CSAMGASNSPLHF. The chain employs TRBV20-1 and TRBJ1-6; a weak D match, TRBD1 (6 bases). Per germline, CDR1 DFQATT and CDR2 SNEGSKA (reference sequence). CDR3 length: 13 amino acids. Trimming removed 4 bases from V and 6 bases from J, with 10 bases in between.

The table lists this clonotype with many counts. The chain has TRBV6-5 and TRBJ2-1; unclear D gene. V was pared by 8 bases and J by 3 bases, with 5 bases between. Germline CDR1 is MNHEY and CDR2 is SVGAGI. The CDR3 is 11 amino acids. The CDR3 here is CASRLYNEQFF. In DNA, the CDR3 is TGTGCCAGCCGCCTCTACAATGAGCAGTTCTTC.

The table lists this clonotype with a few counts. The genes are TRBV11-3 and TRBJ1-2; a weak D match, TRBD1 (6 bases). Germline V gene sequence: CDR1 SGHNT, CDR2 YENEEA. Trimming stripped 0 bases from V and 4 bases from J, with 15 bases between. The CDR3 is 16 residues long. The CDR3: CASSLDLSGVSYGYTF. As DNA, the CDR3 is TGTGCCAGCAGCTTAGATTTATCAGGGGTATCCTATGGCTACACCTTC.

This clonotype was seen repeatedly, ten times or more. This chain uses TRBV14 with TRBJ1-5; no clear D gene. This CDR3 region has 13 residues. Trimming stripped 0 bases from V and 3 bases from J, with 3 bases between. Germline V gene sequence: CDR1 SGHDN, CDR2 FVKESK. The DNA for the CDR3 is TGTGCCAGCAGCCAAGATCCCAATCAGCCCCAGCATTTT. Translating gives CASSQDPNQPQHF. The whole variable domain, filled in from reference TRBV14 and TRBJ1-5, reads EAGVTQFPSHSVIEKGQTVTLRCDPISGHDNLYWYRRVMGKEIKFLLHFVKESKQDESGMPNNRFLAERTGGTYSTLKVQPAELEDSGVYFCASSQDPNQPQHFGDGTRLSIL.

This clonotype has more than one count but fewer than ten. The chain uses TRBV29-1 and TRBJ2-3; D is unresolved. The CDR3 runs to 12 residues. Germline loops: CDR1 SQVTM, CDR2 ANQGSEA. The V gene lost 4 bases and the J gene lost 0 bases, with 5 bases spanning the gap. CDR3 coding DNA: TGCAGCGTTGGCCACAGCACAGATACGCAGTATTTT. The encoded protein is CSVGHSTDTQYF.

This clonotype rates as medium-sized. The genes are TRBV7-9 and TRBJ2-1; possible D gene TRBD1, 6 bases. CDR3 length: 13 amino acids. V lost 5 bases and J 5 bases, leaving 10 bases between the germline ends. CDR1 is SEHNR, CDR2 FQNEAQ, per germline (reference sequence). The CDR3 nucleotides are TGTGCCAGCAGCCCGGACAGCCACAATGAGCAGTTCTTC. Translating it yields CASSPDSHNEQFF.

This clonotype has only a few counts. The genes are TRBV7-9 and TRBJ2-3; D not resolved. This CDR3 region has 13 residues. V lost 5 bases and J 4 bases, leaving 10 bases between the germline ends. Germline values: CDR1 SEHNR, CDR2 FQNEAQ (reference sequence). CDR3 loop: CASSGSWADTQYF. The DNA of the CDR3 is TGTGCCAGCAGCGGAAGTTGGGCAGATACGCAGTATTTT. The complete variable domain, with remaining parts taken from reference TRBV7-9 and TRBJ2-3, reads DTGVSQNPRHKITKRGQNVTFRCDPISEHNRLYWYRQTLGQGPEFLTYFQNEAQLEKSRLLSDRFSAERPKGSFSTLEIQRTEQGDSAMYLCASSGSWADTQYFGPGTRLTVL.

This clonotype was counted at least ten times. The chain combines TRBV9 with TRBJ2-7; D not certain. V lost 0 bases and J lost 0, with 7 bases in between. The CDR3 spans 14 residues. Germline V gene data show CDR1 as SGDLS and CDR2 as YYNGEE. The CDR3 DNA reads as TGTGCCAGCAGCGTAGGTGGTAGCTCCTACGAGCAGTACTTC. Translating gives CASSVGGSSYEQYF.

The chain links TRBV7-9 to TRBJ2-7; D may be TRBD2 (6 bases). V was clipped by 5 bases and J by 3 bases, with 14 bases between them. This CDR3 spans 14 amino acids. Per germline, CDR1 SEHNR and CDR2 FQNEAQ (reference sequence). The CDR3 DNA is TGTGCCAGCAGCCCCCCGGGGGTGGGCTACGAGCAGTACTTC. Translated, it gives CASSPPGVGYEQYF.